This paragraph covers one TCR beta chain sequence. The antigen remains undetermined. These data belong to a study of cytomegalovirus exposure and HLA in healthy donors. Study findings and constraints: Earlier analysis looked at TCR beta V segments, and most were productive about 87% or about 30% of the time. Within a later analysis, the majority of CMV-associated TCR beta chains appeared HLA-restricted. Later analysis identified a missense DCLRE1C variant that was linked to TCR beta V- and J-gene trimming.

13 Jbeta primers and 60 Vbeta primers were used for the PCR. The table came from immunoSEQ multiplex PCR; TCRdb's copy has only in-frame clones and leaves some out. The table shows around 130,000 clones, with around 70% occurring only once. Germline loops: CDR1 SGDLS, CDR2 YYNGEE. This CDR3 comprises 16 residues. The ends lost 4 bases at V and 7 bases at J; junction bases unmatched: 9. The clonotype comes from a man aged 30 to 39 in good health and CMV-seropositive. Input material: PBMCs. V usage is TRBV9 and J usage is TRBJ2-2, with 11 bases aligning to TRBD1. CDR3 in amino acids: CASSPLGQGVSGELFF. The CDR3 DNA reads as TGTGCCAGCAGCCCCCTGGGACAGGGGGTTAGCGGGGAGCTGTTTTTT.